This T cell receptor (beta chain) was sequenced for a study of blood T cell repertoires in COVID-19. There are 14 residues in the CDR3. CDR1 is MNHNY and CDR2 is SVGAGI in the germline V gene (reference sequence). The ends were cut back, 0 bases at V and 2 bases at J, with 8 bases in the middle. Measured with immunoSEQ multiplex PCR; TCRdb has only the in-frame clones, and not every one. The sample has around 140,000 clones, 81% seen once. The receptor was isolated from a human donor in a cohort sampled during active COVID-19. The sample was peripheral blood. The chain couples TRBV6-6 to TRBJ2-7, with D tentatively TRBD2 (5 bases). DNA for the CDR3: TGTGCCAGCAGTTACTCGGCGGGCGCCTACGAGCAGTACTTC. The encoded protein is CASSYSAGAYEQYF.